The present entry profiles one TCR beta chain with its context. Germline V lookup: CDR1 LGHDT, CDR2 YNNKEL (reference sequence). The V end was cut by 3 bases, the J end by 3 bases, with 18 bases between. This CDR3 has 16 amino acids. The source of the sample is a study of control samples from healthy donors and cancer patients. Repertoires were generated with immunoSEQ multiplex PCR, while TCRdb's copy carries only in-frame clones and drops some. The profile covers 40,000 to 60,000 clones, with around 85% appearing a single time and about 2.7% taken by the ten largest. The specimen sequenced was PBMCs. The V and J genes are TRBV3-1 (or the pseudogene TRBV3-2) and TRBJ2-7, with D possibly TRBD1 on 6 matching bases. The clonotype was recovered from a woman between 45 and 60 years old with lung cancer. CDR3 coding DNA: TGTGCCAGCAGCCAGGCCCTGAGAGGCAGGGGCTACGAGCAGTACTTC. It is translated as CASSQALRGRGYEQYF.